The source of this T cell receptor (beta chain) is a study of CD8 T cells in Susac syndrome. The wider study: Within the group of sequenced Susac syndrome patients, more than 5 had active disease and eight were in remission. Regarding the study as a whole: Clonal expansion was missing from Susac syndrome CD4+ T cell repertoires.

The CDR3 covers 13 residues. Per germline, CDR1 MNHEY and CDR2 SMNVEV (reference sequence). With V trimmed by 3 bases and J by 6 bases, 3 bases remained unmatched. While CD8+ and CD4+ T cells were isolated negatively, TEMRA cells were enriched by FACS. Note on this clonotype: Its antigen is still unknown.

Random hexamers were used to reverse transcribe an amount of about 0.5 to 1 ug RNA. Amplification of TCR beta CDR3 across 54 Vbeta and 13 Jbeta was performed with immunoSEQ multiplex PCR. TCRdb redid the calling of the immunoSEQ multiplex PCR reads with MiXCR, one entry per CDR3 protein. The sample lists 95,000 to 150,000 distinct CDR3 sequences, just over 95% occurring once. The TCR originated in a human donor with Susac syndrome. V usage is TRBV27 and J usage is TRBJ1-2; the match to TRBD1 covers 8 bases. Sequencing used CD4+ T cells from PBMCs. CDR3 residues: CASSFRQGHGYTF. CDR3 coding DNA: TGTGCCAGCAGTTTCAGACAGGGGCATGGCTACACCTTC.